Presented here are 16 T cell receptor beta chains from one specimen sequenced in a study of identical twins. In TCRdb, the 5' RACE reads were re-called with MiXCR into one record per CDR3 protein. The sample records 690,000 or so distinct CDR3 sequences, 8% to 9% being singletons. The data were also submitted as part of a second study, on yellow fever vaccine responses in identical twins.

Sequenced: PBMCs. Receptors originate from a woman aged 18 to 35 in good health.

The chain combines TRBV6-5 with TRBJ2-7, with a weak D call TRBD2 (6 bases). Trimming removed 2 bases from V and 0 bases from J, with 11 bases in between. Looked up from germline, CDR1 is MNHEY and CDR2 is SVGAGI. There are 15 residues in the CDR3. The CDR3 bases are TGTGCCAGCAGTTACAACGGGGGACTCTCCTACGAGCAGTACTTC. Amino acids: CASSYNGGLSYEQYF.

This clonotype was picked up a small number of times. The DNA of the CDR3 is TGTGCCAGCACCCTGGGGGGGACAGGTCTTATCGATGAGCAGTTCTTC. The encoded protein is CASTLGGTGLIDEQFF. The rearrangement joins TRBV6-1 to TRBJ2-1; D is perhaps TRBD1 (8 bases). The V end was cut by 7 bases, the J end by 8 bases, with 24 bases between. Per the germline V gene, CDR1 is MNHNS and CDR2 is SASEGT. This CDR3 is built from 16 residues.

CDR3 protein: CASSLLVGGGTDTQYF. CDR3 DNA: TGTGCCAGCAGCCTCCTTGTGGGGGGAGGTACAGATACGCAGTATTTT. The chain employs TRBV7-2 and TRBJ2-3, with D possibly matching TRBD2 (6 bases). Deletions cut 5 bases from V and 3 bases from J, with 18 bases between. The CDR3 has 16 amino acids. Germline V lookup: CDR1 SGHTA, CDR2 FQGNSA. The full variable domain, rest sourced from reference TRBV7-2 and TRBJ2-3, is GAGVSQSPSNKVTEKGKDVELRCDPISGHTALYWYRQSLGQGLEFLIYFQGNSAPDKSGLPSDRFSAERTGGSVSTLTIQRTQQEDSAVYLCASSLLVGGGTDTQYFGPGTRLTVL.

CDR3 nucleotides: TGCGCCAGCAGCTTGGTGACAGACACCTACGAGCAGTACTTC. Encoded protein: CASSLVTDTYEQYF. This chain connects TRBV5-1 to TRBJ2-7; perhaps TRBD1 as D (5 bases). The CDR3 consists of 14 residues. Trimming stripped 0 bases from V and 2 bases from J, with 9 bases between. CDR1 is SGHRS, CDR2 YFSETQ, per germline.

A few counts support this clonotype. This rearrangement joins TRBV12-3 or TRBV12-4 to TRBJ2-3; no clear D. Trimming left V 6 bases short and J 1 base short, with 8 bases between. This CDR3 contains 13 residues. CDR3 bases: TGTGCCAGCAGCAGCATGGGCACAGATACGCAGTATTTT. This codes for CASSSMGTDTQYF.

The chain joins TRBV27 to TRBJ2-2; TRBD2 is a possible D gene (5 bases). The CDR3 runs to 12 residues. V was trimmed by 9 bases and J by 8 bases, leaving 13 bases between them. Per the germline V gene, CDR1 is MNHEY and CDR2 is SMNVEV (reference sequence). The CDR3 DNA reads TGTGCCAGTCGAGGGCACCCGGGGGAGCTGTTTTTT. Protein sequence: CASRGHPGELFF.

At least ten counts were recorded for this clonotype. The genes are TRBV7-9 and TRBJ2-1; D is uncertain. Trimming removed 5 bases from V and 7 bases from J, with 12 bases in between. The CDR3 consists of 13 residues. Germline CDR1 is SEHNR and CDR2 is FQNEAQ (reference sequence). The CDR3 region is CASSPPLGNEQFF. The CDR3 nucleotides are TGTGCCAGCAGCCCCCCCTTAGGTAATGAGCAGTTCTTC.

This clonotype was detected ten times or more. The genes are TRBV5-1 and TRBJ2-5; D not resolved. This CDR3 spans 14 amino acids. CDR1 is SGHRS, CDR2 YFSETQ, per germline. The V end lost 1 base, the J end lost 5 bases, and 12 bases lay between the germline ends. In DNA, the CDR3 is TGCGCCAGCAGCTTGTCACCGGGTGAGGAGACCCAGTACTTC. This encodes CASSLSPGEETQYF.

V usage is TRBV5-1 and J usage is TRBJ1-5; D might be TRBD1 (5 bases). V lost 7 bases and J lost 4, with 15 bases in between. Germline V CDR1 and CDR2: SGHRS, YFSETQ. The CDR3 length is 14 residues. In nucleotides, the CDR3 is TGCGCCAGCCGACTAGACAGCGCTAATCAGCCCCAGCATTTT. Protein product: CASRLDSANQPQHF.

This clonotype was seen repeatedly, ten times or more. The chain is built from TRBV12-3 or TRBV12-4 and TRBJ2-7; D possibly matches TRBD1 or TRBD2 (5 bases each). The CDR3 spans 14 residues. V dropped 1 base and J dropped 3 bases, with 10 bases sitting between them. The chain's CDR3 is CASSLGGYSYEQYF. The CDR3 DNA follows: TGTGCCAGCAGTTTAGGGGGGTACAGCTACGAGCAGTACTTC.

This chain connects TRBV9 to TRBJ1-1; weak D call: TRBD1 (6 bases). Germline assignment: CDR1 SGDLS and CDR2 YYNGEE. V lost 0 bases to trimming and J lost 5 bases, with 20 bases between them. The CDR3 extends over 17 amino acids. The CDR3 DNA is TGTGCCAGCAGCGTAGAGACCCCGGGGGCGGGGTGGACTGAAGCTTTCTTT. It yields the protein CASSVETPGAGWTEAFF.

This clonotype was seen ten or more times. V is TRBV20-1 and J is TRBJ2-2, with a possible D match to TRBD2 (6 bases). The CDR3 length is 15 residues. V lost 3 bases to trimming and J lost 5 bases, with 16 bases between them. Germline values: CDR1 DFQATT, CDR2 SNEGSKA (reference sequence). The CDR3 is CSARSPGLETGELFF. The CDR3 region has the DNA TGCAGTGCTAGGAGCCCGGGACTGGAAACCGGGGAGCTGTTTTTT.

The J gene is TRBJ2-1, the V gene TRBV14; possibly TRBD2 for D (5 bases). Looked up from germline, CDR1 is SGHDN and CDR2 is FVKESK. Trimming took off 8 bases at V and 3 bases at J, with 29 bases between the two ends. The CDR3 has 19 amino acids. CDR3 sequence reads: CASRPLFIGSDPHYNEQFF. In DNA, the CDR3 is TGTGCCAGCCGACCTTTATTTATTGGGAGTGATCCCCACTACAATGAGCAGTTCTTC.

V and J are TRBV12-3 or TRBV12-4 and TRBJ1-2; 9 bases are a match to TRBD1. This CDR3 spans 18 amino acids. The junction had 18 bases not matched to a gene; V was cut back by 5 bases and J by 5 bases. CDR3 loop: CASSGYRDRVGSRYGYTF. CDR3 DNA sequence: TGTGCCAGCAGTGGCTACCGGGACAGGGTCGGTAGCAGATATGGCTACACCTTC.

The gene calls are TRBV7-8 and TRBJ2-4; D call uncertain. The V gene's germline CDR1 is SGHVS and CDR2 FQNEAQ. The CDR3 is made up of 12 amino acids. V lost 8 bases, J lost 9 bases, and 14 bases lay in between. In DNA form, the CDR3 reads TGTGCCAGCGTGTCCCTCCAAGGCATTCAGTACTTC. Protein product: CASVSLQGIQYF.

This clonotype was recorded at least ten times. V usage is TRBV27 and J usage is TRBJ1-1; D is unclear. With 4 bases removed from V and 0 bases from J, the gap between germline ends came to 12 bases. There are 15 residues in the CDR3. CDR1 and CDR2 from the germline V gene are MNHEY and SMNVEV (reference sequence). In nucleotides, the CDR3 is TGTGCCAGCAGTTCCGGGGTAAGCGTGAACACTGAAGCTTTCTTT. This gives the protein CASSSGVSVNTEAFF.